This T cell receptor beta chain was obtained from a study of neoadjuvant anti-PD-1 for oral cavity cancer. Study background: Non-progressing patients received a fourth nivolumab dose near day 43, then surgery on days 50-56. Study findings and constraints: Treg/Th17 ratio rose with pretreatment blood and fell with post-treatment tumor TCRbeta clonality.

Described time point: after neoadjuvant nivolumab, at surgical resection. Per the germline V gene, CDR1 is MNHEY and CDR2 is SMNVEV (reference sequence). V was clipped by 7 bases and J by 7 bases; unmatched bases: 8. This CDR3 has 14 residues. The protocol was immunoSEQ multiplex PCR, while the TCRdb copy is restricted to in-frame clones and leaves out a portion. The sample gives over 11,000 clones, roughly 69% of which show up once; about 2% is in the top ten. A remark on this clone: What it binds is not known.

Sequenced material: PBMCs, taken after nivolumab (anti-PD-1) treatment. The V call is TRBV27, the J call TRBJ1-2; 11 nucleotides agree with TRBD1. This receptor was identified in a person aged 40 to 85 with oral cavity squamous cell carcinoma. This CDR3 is CASKYRDRGAGYTF. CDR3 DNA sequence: TGTGCCAGCAAATACCGGGACAGGGGGGCTGGCTACACCTTC.